Listed here is a single TCR beta chain. This sample is part of a study of blood T cell repertoires in COVID-19. V lost 6 bases and J lost 0, with 12 bases in between. The germline gives CDR1 SGHTA, CDR2 FQGNSA. The CDR3 sequence is 15 residues long. In the original workflow: Amplification of reference gene primers was used by the study to estimate nucleated cell counts. The assay was immunoSEQ multiplex PCR, and TCRdb's table has in-frame clones only and misses some. V, J and clone size reflect that table, while D and trimming were determined from the DNA. Of some 68,000 clones in the sample, 80% to 90% were seen once.

Sequencing was performed on peripheral blood. V is TRBV7-2 and J is TRBJ1-5; the D gene is possibly TRBD1 (6 bases). This sequence was found in a man in his forties or fifties with active COVID-19. The chain's CDR3 is CASSVNRDSNQPQHF. DNA of the CDR3: TGTGCCAGCAGTGTCAACAGGGATAGCAATCAGCCCCAGCATTTT.